Reported below is one T cell receptor beta chain. Its antigen remains unidentified. The V end was cut by 7 bases, the J end by 5 bases, with 8 bases between. The CDR3 totals 12 residues. Germline V gene lookup returns CDR1 LNHDA and CDR2 SQIVND (reference sequence). The time point is: week 5, during vaccination. A single vaccine dose contained 300 ug of mutant IDH1 20-mer peptide, and topical imiquimod was used with it. The record originates from a study of a mutant IDH1 vaccine in newly diagnosed glioma. General study findings and limits: Vaccine-induced responses were seen in under 95% of patients, spanning several MHC alleles.

Libraries were prepared by immunoSEQ multiplex PCR; TCRdb keeps only in-frame clonotypes and omits some of them. This table holds 30,000 to 40,000 clones, 81% found once. This sequence was found in a man aged 50 to 60 with glioma. The chain joins TRBV19 to TRBJ1-4, with D possibly matching TRBD1 (6 bases). Here the sequenced sample was PBMCs, taken from a glioma patient whose treatment included an IDH1 peptide vaccine. As DNA, the CDR3 is TGTGCCAGTAAGGGGGGGAATGAAAAACTGTTTTTT. It codes for CASKGGNEKLFF.